Listed here is a single T cell receptor (beta chain). This CDR3 comprises 20 residues. Germline values: CDR1 SGHVS, CDR2 FQNEAQ. Trimming took 5 bases from V and 1 from J; bases not matched to a gene: 12. The data were produced by immunoSEQ multiplex PCR, yet TCRdb's version contains in-frame clones alone and is incomplete. In the table there are about 90,000 clones, approximately 90% of which are singletons. This specimen belongs to a study of OX40 agonist ivuxolimab in advanced cancers. The source was CD4+ or CD8+ T cells sorted from blood, collected in a trial of the OX40 agonist ivuxolimab. This chain uses TRBV7-8 with TRBJ2-3, with TRBD2 matching over 16 bases. The TCR was taken from an adult with an advanced solid tumor such as melanoma, head and neck, liver or kidney cancer. The CDR3, as DNA: TGTGCCAGCAGCCCCTTGGGACTAGCGGGAGGGCGATCGGGCACAGATACGCAGTATTTT. Translated, it gives CASSPLGLAGGRSGTDTQYF.